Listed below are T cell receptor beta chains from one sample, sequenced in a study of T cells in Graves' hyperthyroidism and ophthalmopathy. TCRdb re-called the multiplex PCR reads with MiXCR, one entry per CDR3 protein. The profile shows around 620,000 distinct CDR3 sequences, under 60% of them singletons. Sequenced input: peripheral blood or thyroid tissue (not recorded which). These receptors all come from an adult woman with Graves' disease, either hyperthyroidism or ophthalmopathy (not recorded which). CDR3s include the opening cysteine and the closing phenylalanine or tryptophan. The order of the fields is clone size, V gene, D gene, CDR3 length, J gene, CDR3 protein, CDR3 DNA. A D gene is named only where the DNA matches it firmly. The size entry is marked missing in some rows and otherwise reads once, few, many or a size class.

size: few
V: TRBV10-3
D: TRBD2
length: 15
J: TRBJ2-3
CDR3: CAITSGLASTDTQYF
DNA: TGTGCCATCACCTCGGGACTAGCTAGCACAGATACGCAGTATTTT

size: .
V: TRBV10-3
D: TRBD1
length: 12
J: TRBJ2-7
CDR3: CATGQGEYEQYF
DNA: TGTGCCACAGGACAGGGGGAATACGAGCAGTACTTC

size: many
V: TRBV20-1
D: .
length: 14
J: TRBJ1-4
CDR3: CSAAPGVEGEKLFF
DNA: TGCAGTGCAGCCCCAGGGGTAGAAGGGGAAAAACTGTTTTTT

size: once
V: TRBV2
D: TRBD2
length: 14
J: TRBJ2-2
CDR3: CASRAGGPGGEPFF
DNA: TGTGCCAGCAGAGCGGGAGGGCCTGGCGGGGAGCCGTTCTTT

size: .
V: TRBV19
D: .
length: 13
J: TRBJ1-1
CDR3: CASSNRPYPPRDF
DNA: TGTGCCAGTAGTAACAGACCCTACCCACCCAGGGACTTT

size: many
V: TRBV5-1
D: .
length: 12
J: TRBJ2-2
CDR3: CASQSNTGELFF
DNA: TGCGCCAGCCAGTCGAACACCGGGGAGCTGTTTTTT

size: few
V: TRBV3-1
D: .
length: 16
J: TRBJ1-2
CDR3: CASSQARAGLNYGYTF
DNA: TGTGCCAGCAGCCAAGCGAGGGCAGGATTAAACTATGGCTACACCTTC

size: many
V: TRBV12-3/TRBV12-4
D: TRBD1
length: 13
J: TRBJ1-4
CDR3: CASRGTGVEKLFF
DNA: TGTGCCAGCAGAGGGACAGGGGTTGAAAAACTGTTTTTT

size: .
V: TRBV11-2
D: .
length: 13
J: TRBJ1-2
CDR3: CASRQGVAYGYTF
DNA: TGTGCCAGCAGACAGGGAGTTGCGTATGGCTACACCTTC

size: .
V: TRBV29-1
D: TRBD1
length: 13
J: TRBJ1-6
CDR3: CSARQGTNSPLHF
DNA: TGCAGCGCCAGACAGGGGACAAATTCACCCCTCCACTTT

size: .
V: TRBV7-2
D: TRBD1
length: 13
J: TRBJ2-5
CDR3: CASSSRQGLTQYF
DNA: TGTGCCAGCAGCTCGCGACAGGGCTTGACCCAGTACTTC

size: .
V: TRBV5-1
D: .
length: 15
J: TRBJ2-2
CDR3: CASSLSSHNTGELFF
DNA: TGCGCCAGCAGCTTATCTAGCCATAACACCGGGGAGCTGTTTTTT

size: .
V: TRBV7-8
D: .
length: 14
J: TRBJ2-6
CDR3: CASSVAVGANVLTF
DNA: TGTGCCAGCAGCGTAGCGGTTGGGGCCAACGTCCTGACTTTC

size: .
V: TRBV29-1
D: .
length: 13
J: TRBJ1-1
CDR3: CSVGDTVNTEAFF
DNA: TGCAGCGTGGGGGACACAGTGAACACTGAAGCTTTCTTT

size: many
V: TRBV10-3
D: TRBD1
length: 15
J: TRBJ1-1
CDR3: CAISRTGDKNTEAFF
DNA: TGTGCCATCAGCCGGACAGGGGACAAAAACACTGAAGCTTTCTTT

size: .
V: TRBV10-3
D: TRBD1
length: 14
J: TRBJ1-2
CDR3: CAISERDRGHGYTF
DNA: TGTGCCATCAGTGAACGGGACAGGGGTCATGGCTACACCTTC

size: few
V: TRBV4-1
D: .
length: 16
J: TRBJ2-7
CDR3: CASSQVPGTAAYEQYF
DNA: TGCGCCAGCAGCCAAGTACCCGGGACCGCCGCCTACGAGCAGTACTTC

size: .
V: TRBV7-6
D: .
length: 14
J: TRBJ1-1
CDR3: CASSRRQENTEAFF
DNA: TGTGCCAGCAGCCGCAGACAGGAGAACACTGAAGCTTTCTTT